Reported below is one T cell receptor (beta chain). In this sample, this clonotype turned up many times. Its antigen target is currently unknown. No qualities accompany the bases; no much larger clone lies one base away. The protocol used for the library was 5' RACE. Sequencing used an Illumina HiSeq 2500. A second PCR of roughly 7 to 11 cycles was performed with a sample-barcoded 5' primer and a J-beta primer mix. A unique molecular identifier was introduced onto each TCR beta cDNA molecule by a template-switch 5' adaptor carrying 12 random nucleotides. Each sample yielded at least 2.5 million CDR3-containing paired-end reads. The Mint cDNA synthesis kit, primed by a TRBC-specific oligonucleotide, was used to synthesize first-strand cDNA from all RNA. Following uracil-DNA glycosylase treatment, all cDNA underwent a first 18-cycle PCR with the universal primers M1SS and BC2_uni_R. In the paper's pipeline: For normalization, 1 million high-quality reads, each with a distinct molecular identifier, were randomly selected from each sample. Instead of being binned into consensus sequences, reads with shared molecular identifiers were discarded. MiTCR, set to a Q25 quality threshold and the strictest error-elimination algorithm, was used for CDR3 identification, clonotype clustering and error correction. A nonparametric unseen species model using Euler transformation provided a lower-bound estimate of total TCR beta diversity. TCRdb reprocessing: public reads trimmed at Q25 with fastp, clones called with MiXCR, in-frame beta chains kept. Rows merge per CDR3 protein into single entries with the most common DNA and genes. These V and J calls are TCRdb output, not the study's own analysis. The sample table records about 1.7 million distinct CDR3 sequences; approximately 28% of these occur just once. In total, the top ten clones hold 6.5% to 8.5% of the sample.

This specimen comes from a study of blood T cells in healthy people across ages (dated by TCRdb to 2015 to 2017). Regarding the research as a whole: In model experiments, roughly one uniquely barcoded TCR beta cDNA molecule per two T cells was captured by template switching. To avoid experimental bias, donors of different ages were randomly spread across the sequencing lanes. Two additional independent replicas of 1 million unique cDNA reads from the same blood draw were analyzed for two donors (one aged 18 to 29 and one aged 80 or older). To track age-related changes in TCR beta repertoire diversity, the study relied on deep sequencing normalized with unique cDNA molecular identifiers. The donors were split into four age groups: young (average around 17 years), middle-aged (around 37), aged (roughly 65) and long-lived (roughly 80).

The donors were some 36 Caucasian individuals from Russia, aged roughly 6 to 90 years, who were systemically healthy. Each donor gave about 9.7 milliliters of peripheral blood, drawn into EDTA-treated Vacutainer tubes. PBMCs were isolated by Ficoll-Paque density-gradient centrifugation, with at least 6.5 million obtained per sample. Total RNA, at least 5 micrograms per sample, was extracted from PBMCs with Trizol reagent. For every donor, an aliquot of PBMCs went through flow cytometry to measure the percentages of naive CD45RAhigh/CD27high T cells. V has 4 bases trimmed and J has 5 bases trimmed; junction bases matching no gene number 8. The CDR1 and CDR2 encoded by the germline V gene (reference sequence) are MNHEY and SMNVEV. From the cysteine through the phenylalanine, the CDR3 covers 14 amino acids. The retained sequence is limited to the CDR3, 42 bases, with the frame set at the first base.

Broad study findings and their caveats: Compared with the aged group, the long-lived group had more naive CD4+ T cells, fewer expanded clones and increased TCR diversity, suggesting age selection. Total diversity estimates from one million sequenced T cells were considered lower bounds and underestimates. Observed TCR beta diversity per million T cells fell roughly linearly with age, and a significant reduction was already apparent by age around 44. Since profiling was done on bulk unsorted PBMCs, naive and antigen-experienced compartments could not be conclusively compared. The CMV infection status of donors was not known, potentially confounding age-related changes in expanded clonotypes. Observed TCR beta diversity correlated strongly with the percentage of naive T cells measured by flow cytometry.

This TCR was recovered from a woman between 25 and 40 years old in good health. In this chain, TRBV27 is recombined with TRBJ2-7; TRBD1 fits 7 bases in the junction. The material sequenced was blood. The nucleotide sequence reads TGTGCCAGCAGTTCAACTCAGAGGGGGCACGAGCAGTACTTC. This yields the protein CASSSTQRGHEQYF.